The sequence of this TCR beta chain was determined in a study of graft-versus-host responses after intestinal transplantation. Overall study context: Those transplanted obtained multivisceral, liver-intestinal, or isolated intestinal grafts. Anti-thymocyte globulin induction was given to all recipients, followed by tacrolimus and steroids for around three years.

Broader study findings: Recipient marrow held GvH clones, some first seen in ileum or blood. Researchers found peak circulating GvH clone levels linked to early post-transplant HvG declines.

Germline V gene lookup returns CDR1 MRHNA and CDR2 SNTAGT. This CDR3 region has 13 residues. V lost 6 bases, J lost 4 bases, and 12 bases lay in between. TCRdb keeps only in-frame clones here, not all; method: immunoSEQ multiplex PCR. The repertoire includes under 100,000 clones, around 80% of them detected once, and approximately 0.78% sits in the top ten. About this clone: The antigen is not known.

The specimen comprised unstimulated CD4+ T cells sorted from spleen or lymph node cells, sampled before intestinal transplant. The rearrangement uses TRBV6-4 and TRBJ1-1; tentative D call: TRBD1 (6 bases). The clonotype was recovered from a human donor who received an intestinal transplant. This CDR3 is CASRQGFVTEAFF. In DNA, the CDR3 is TGTGCCAGCAGGCAGGGGTTTGTCACTGAAGCTTTCTTT.